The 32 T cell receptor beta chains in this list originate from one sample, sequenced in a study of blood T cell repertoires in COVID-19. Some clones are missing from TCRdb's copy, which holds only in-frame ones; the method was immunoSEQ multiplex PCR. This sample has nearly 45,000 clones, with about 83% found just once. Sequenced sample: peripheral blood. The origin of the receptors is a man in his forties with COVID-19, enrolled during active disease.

CDR3 region: CASSFTGYSNQPQHF. In DNA form, the CDR3 reads TGTGCCAGCAGTTTCACAGGGTATAGCAATCAGCCCCAGCATTTT. The rearrangement joins TRBV28 to TRBJ1-5; a possible D gene is TRBD1 (6 bases). The ends were cut back, 3 bases at V and 0 bases at J, with 9 bases in the middle. Germline V CDR1 and CDR2: MDHEN, SYDVKM. This CDR3 spans 15 amino acids.

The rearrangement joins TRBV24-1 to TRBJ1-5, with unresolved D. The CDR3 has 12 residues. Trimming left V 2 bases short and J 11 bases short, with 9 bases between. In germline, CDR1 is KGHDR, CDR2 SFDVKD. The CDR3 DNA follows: TGTGCCACCAGTGATTCATGGCAAGCCCAGCATTTT. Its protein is CATSDSWQAQHF.

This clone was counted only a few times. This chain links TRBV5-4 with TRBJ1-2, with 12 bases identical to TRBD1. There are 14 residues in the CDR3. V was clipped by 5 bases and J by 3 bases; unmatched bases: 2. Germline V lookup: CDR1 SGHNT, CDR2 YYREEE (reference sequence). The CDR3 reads CASRGTGGYYGYTF. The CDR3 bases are TGTGCCAGCAGGGGGACAGGGGGCTACTATGGCTACACCTTC.

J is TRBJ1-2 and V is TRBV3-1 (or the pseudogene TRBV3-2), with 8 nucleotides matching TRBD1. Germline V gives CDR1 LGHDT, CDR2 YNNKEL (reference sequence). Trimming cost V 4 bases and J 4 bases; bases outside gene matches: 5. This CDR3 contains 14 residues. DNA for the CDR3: TGTGCCAGCAGCCCAGCCAGGGGGCCCTATGGCTACACCTTC. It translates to CASSPARGPYGYTF.

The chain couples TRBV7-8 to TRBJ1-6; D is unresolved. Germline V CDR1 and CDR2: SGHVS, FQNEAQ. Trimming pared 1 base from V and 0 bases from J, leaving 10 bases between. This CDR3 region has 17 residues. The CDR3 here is CASSLVSASSYNSPLHF. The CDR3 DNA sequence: TGTGCCAGCAGCTTAGTAAGCGCTAGCTCCTATAATTCACCCCTCCACTTT.

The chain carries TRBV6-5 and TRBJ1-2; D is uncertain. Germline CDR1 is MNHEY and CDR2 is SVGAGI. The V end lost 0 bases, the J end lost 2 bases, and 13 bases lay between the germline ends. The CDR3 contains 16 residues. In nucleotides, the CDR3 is TGTGCCAGCAGTTACTCACCGGCGGTCGGGAACTATGGCTACACCTTC. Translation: CASSYSPAVGNYGYTF.

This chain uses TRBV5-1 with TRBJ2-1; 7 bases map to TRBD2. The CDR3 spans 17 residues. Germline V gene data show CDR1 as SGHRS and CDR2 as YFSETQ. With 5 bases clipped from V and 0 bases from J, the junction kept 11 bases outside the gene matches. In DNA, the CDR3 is TGCGCCAGCAGTTCGGGACTACAGCCAAGCTCCTACAATGAGCAGTTCTTC. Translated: CASSSGLQPSSYNEQFF. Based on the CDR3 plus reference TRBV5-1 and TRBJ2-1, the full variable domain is KAGVTQTPRYLIKTRGQQVTLSCSPISGHRSVSWYQQTPGQGLQFLFEYFSETQRNKGNFPGRFSGRQFSNSRSEMNVSTLELGDSALYLCASSSGLQPSSYNEQFFGPGTRLTVL.

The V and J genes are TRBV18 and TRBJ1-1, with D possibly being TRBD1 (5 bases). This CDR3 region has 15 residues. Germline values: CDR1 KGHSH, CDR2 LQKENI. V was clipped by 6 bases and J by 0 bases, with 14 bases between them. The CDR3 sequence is CASSEGRGMNTEAFF. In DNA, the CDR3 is TGTGCCAGCTCCGAGGGACGGGGGATGAACACTGAAGCTTTCTTT.

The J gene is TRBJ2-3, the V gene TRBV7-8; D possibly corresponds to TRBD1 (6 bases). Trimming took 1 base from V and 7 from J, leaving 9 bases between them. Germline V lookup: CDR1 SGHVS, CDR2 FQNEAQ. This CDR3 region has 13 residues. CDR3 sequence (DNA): TGTGCCAGCAGCTTAGAGACAGGTTATACGCAGTATTTT. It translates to CASSLETGYTQYF.

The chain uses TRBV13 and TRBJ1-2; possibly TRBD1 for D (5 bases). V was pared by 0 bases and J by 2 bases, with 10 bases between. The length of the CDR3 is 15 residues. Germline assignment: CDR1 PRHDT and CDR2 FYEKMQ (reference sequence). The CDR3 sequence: CASSLGGHLNYGYTF. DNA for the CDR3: TGTGCCAGCAGCTTAGGTGGACACCTCAACTATGGCTACACCTTC.

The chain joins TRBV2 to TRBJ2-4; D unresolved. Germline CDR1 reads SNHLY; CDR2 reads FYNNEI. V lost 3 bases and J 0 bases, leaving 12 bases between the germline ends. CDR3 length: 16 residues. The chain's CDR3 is CASSDKRVLAKNIQYF. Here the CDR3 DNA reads TGTGCCAGCAGTGATAAGAGAGTCCTAGCCAAAAACATTCAGTACTTC.

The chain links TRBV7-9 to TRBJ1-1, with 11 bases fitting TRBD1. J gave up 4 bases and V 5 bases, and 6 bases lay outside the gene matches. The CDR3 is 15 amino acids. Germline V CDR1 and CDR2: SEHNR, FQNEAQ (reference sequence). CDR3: CASSKTGTGGTEAFF. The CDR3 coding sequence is TGTGCCAGCAGCAAAACCGGGACAGGGGGCACTGAAGCTTTCTTT.

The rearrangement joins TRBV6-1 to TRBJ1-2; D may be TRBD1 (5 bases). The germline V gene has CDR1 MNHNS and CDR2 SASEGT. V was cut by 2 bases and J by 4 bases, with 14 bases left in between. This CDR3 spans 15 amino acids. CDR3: CASSERVTALYGYTF. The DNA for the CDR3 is TGTGCCAGCAGTGAAAGGGTGACAGCTCTCTATGGCTACACCTTC.

CDR3 sequence (DNA): TGTGCCAGCAGTGAAAGCAGGGGGGGCAATCAGCCCCAGCATTTT. Its protein product is CASSESRGGNQPQHF. The chain employs TRBV6-1 and TRBJ1-5, with 7 bases lining up with TRBD1. V lost 2 bases, J lost 2 bases, and 3 bases stayed unmatched. This CDR3 has 15 amino acids. Looked up from germline, CDR1 is MNHNS and CDR2 is SASEGT.

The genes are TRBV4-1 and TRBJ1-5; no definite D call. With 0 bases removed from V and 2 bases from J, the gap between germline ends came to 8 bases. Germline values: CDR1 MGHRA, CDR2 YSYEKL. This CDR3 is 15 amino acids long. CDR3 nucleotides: TGCGCCAGCAGCCAAGATAACAGTCGCAATCAGCCCCAGCATTTT. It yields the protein CASSQDNSRNQPQHF.

The CDR3 nucleotides are TGTGCCAGCACCACAGGCTCTGGAAACACCATATATTTT. Translating gives CASTTGSGNTIYF. The rearrangement uses TRBV6-5 and TRBJ1-3; D possibly corresponds to TRBD1 (5 bases). Trimming removed 7 bases at V and 0 bases at J, with 7 bases between. This CDR3 spans 13 amino acids. Germline CDR1 MNHEY, CDR2 SVGAGI.

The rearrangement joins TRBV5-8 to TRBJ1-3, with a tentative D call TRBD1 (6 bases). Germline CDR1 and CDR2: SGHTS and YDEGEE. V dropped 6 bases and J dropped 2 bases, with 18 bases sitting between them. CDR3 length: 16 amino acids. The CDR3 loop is CASIYTGNSAGNTIYF. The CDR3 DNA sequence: TGTGCCAGCATTTATACAGGGAATTCTGCTGGAAACACCATATATTTT.

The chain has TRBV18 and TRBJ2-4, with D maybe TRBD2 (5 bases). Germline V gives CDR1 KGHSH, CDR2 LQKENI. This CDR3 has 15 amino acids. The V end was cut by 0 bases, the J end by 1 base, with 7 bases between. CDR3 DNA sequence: TGTGCCAGCTCACCACCGTCGGGGGCCAAAAACATTCAGTACTTC. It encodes CASSPPSGAKNIQYF.

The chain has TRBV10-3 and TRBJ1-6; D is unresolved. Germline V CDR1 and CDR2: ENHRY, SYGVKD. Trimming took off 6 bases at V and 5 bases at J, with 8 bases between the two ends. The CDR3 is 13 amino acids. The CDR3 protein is CAIRRLDNSPLHF. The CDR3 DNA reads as TGTGCCATCAGGCGACTGGATAATTCACCCCTCCACTTT.

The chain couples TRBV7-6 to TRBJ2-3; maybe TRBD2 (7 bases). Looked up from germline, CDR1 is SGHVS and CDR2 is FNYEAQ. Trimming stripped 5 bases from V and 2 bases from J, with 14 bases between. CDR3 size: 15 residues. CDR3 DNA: TGTGCCAGCAGCCAACGGGGGGCTTACACAGATACGCAGTATTTT. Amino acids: CASSQRGAYTDTQYF.

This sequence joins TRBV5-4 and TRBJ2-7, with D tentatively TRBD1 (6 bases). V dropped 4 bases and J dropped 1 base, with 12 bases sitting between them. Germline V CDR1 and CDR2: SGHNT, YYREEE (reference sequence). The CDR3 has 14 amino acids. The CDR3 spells CASSARQDSYEQYF. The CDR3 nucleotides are TGTGCCAGCAGCGCCCGACAGGATTCCTACGAGCAGTACTTC.

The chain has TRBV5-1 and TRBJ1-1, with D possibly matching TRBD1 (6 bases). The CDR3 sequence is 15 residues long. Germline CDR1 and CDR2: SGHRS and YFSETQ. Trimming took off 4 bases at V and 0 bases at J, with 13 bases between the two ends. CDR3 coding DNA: TGCGCCAGCAGCAACCACAGGGCTATGAACACTGAAGCTTTCTTT. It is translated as CASSNHRAMNTEAFF. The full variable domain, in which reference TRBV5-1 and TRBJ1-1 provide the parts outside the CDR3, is KAGVTQTPRYLIKTRGQQVTLSCSPISGHRSVSWYQQTPGQGLQFLFEYFSETQRNKGNFPGRFSGRQFSNSRSEMNVSTLELGDSALYLCASSNHRAMNTEAFFGQGTRLTVV.

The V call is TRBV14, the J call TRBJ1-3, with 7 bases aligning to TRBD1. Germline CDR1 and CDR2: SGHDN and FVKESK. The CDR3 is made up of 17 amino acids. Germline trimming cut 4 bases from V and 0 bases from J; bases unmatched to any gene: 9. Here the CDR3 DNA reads TGTGCCAGCAGCCGGAACGTAGGGGGCGTCTCTGGAAACACCATATATTTT. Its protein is CASSRNVGGVSGNTIYF. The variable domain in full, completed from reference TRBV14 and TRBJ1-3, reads EAGVTQFPSHSVIEKGQTVTLRCDPISGHDNLYWYRRVMGKEIKFLLHFVKESKQDESGMPNNRFLAERTGGTYSTLKVQPAELEDSGVYFCASSRNVGGVSGNTIYFGEGSWLTVV.

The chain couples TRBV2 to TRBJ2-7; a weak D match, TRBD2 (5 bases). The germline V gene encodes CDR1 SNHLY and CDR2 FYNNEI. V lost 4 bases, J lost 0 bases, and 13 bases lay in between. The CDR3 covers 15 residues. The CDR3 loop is CASSVDSANSYEQYF. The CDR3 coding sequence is TGTGCCAGCAGTGTTGATAGCGCGAACTCCTACGAGCAGTACTTC.

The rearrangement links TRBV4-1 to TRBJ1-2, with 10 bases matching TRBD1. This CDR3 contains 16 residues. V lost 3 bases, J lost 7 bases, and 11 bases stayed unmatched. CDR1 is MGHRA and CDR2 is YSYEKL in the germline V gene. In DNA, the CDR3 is TGCGCCAGCAGCCAGGGTCTTACCGGGACAGGGGCTGGCTACACCTTC. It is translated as CASSQGLTGTGAGYTF.

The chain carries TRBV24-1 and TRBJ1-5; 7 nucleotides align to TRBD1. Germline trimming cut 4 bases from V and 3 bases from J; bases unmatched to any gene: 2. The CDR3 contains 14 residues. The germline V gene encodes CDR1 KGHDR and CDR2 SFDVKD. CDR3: CATSEGGYNQPQHF. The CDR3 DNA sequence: TGTGCCACCAGTGAAGGGGGCTACAATCAGCCCCAGCATTTT.

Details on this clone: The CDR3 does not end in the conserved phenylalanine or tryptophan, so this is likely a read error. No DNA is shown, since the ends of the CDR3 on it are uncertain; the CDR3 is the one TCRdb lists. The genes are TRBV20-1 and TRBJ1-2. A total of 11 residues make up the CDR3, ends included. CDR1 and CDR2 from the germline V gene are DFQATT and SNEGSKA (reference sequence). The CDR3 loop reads CSASEVPQPPI.

The CDR3 here is CASSVTGGATNEKLFF. The CDR3 DNA reads TGTGCCAGCAGCGTAACAGGGGGCGCAACTAATGAAAAACTGTTTTTT. This chain uses TRBV9 with TRBJ1-4, with TRBD1 matching 9 bases. J lost 0 bases, V lost 1 base, and 1 base had no gene match. Germline loops: CDR1 SGDLS, CDR2 YYNGEE. The CDR3 totals 16 residues.

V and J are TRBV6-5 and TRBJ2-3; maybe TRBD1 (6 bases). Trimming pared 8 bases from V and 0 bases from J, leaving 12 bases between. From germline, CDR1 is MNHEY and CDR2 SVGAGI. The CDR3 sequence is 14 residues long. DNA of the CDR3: TGTGCCAGCGCCGGGACATTTAGCACAGATACGCAGTATTTT. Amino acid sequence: CASAGTFSTDTQYF.

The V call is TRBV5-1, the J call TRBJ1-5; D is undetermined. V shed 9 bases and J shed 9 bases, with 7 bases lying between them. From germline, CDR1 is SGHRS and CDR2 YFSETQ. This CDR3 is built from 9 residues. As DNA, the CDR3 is TGCGCCAACGACACGCCCCAGCATTTT. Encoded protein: CANDTPQHF.

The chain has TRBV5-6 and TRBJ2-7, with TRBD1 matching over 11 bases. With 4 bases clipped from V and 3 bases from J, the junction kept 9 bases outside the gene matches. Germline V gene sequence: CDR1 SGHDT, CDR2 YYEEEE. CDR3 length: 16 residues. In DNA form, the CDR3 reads TGTGCCAGCAGCAAACTAACCGGGACAGGGGGCTACGAGCAGTACTTC. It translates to CASSKLTGTGGYEQYF.

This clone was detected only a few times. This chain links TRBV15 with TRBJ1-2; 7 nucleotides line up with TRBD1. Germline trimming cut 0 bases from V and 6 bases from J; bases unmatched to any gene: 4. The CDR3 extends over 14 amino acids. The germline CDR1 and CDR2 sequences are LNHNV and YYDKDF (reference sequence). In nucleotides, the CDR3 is TGTGCCACCAGCAGAGACAGGACAGGCAATGGCTACACCTTC. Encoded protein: CATSRDRTGNGYTF.